The source of this T cell receptor beta chain is a study of cytomegalovirus exposure and HLA in healthy donors (dated by TCRdb to about 2017). In the study overall: An earlier analysis of approximately 600 of the donors reported about 290 Gb of sequence data and 117 million unique TCR beta sequences from 150 million to 200 million T cells. Typing coverage varied by locus: roughly 629-630 donors for A, B, C, DRB1 and DQB1; more than 500 for DQA1; nearly 610 for DPA1; 450 to 480 for DPB1. Class I and class II HLA loci were covered by the typing at four-digit resolution. In addition to the first cohort of hundreds of subjects, a separate validation cohort of around 110 different subjects was used. In a later genetic analysis, genome-wide SNP genotypes for about 55% of the roughly 700 donors were used, and that subset was treated as a discovery cohort. The genetic ancestry cluster associated with self-reported Caucasian donors included about 84% of the 300 to 400 genotyped donors. The aim of the study was to test whether cataloging public T cell receptors could identify signatures of past pathogen exposure. Donor age, sex, ethnicity and CMV serostatus were compiled together with the repertoire data. To predict cytomegalovirus infection status, the study combined high-throughput TCR immunosequencing, statistical association of individual TCRs with disease status, and machine learning. A later analysis re-examined previously published TCR beta repertoires from just over 650 donors and added high-resolution HLA genotyping to investigate patterns of TCR occurrence. The later analysis used no new phenotypic data to find candidate immune exposures, relying instead on TCR beta sequences and their occurrence across donors. An early release covering just under 650 HLA-typed donors comprised approximately 290 gigabases of sequencing data and roughly 86 million unique TCR sequences. In an earlier analysis of 587 of the donors, high-throughput TCR beta sequencing was used to judge whether each TCR beta V gene segment behaved as functional or pseudogenic. The study profiled the T cell repertoires of fewer than 850 subjects by immunosequencing and related them to cytomegalovirus serostatus. Among approximately 370 genotyped donors of the cohort, an average of approximately 200,000 unique TCR beta nucleotide sequences was sequenced per donor, of which about 18% were non-productive. Every repertoire in the discovery cohort had been generated on one and the same sequencing platform. Because of strong linkage in the cohort, 5 or 6 DR-DQ haplotypes were treated as single units for association and clustering. Study-wide conclusions, independent of this receptor: A later analysis found that most CMV-associated TCR beta chains appeared HLA-restricted, with HLA associations seemingly driven largely by CMV exposure. Sequencing depth was assumed to be roughly uniform across donors in the presence/absence analyses, though that assumption may not hold. Linkage disequilibrium might explain the correlated functional status among segregating V segments, but an unknown experimental factor could not be excluded. A few of the identified cytomegalovirus-associated TCR beta chains were confirmed in vitro to be specific for cytomegalovirus antigens. Most TCR sequences were observed very rarely across donors, whereas some public TCRs were present in many individuals. A later analysis found that HLA-associated TCR beta chains were more clonally expanded and had lower generation probabilities than equally common non-associated chains. Because HLA typing was missing for some donors at each locus, association tests included only the typed subset. The study listed 150 to 200 TCR beta chains as associated with cytomegalovirus. An earlier analysis of 450 to 750 of the donors showed that most TCR beta V segments appeared in productive rearrangements either about 90% or about 30% of the time, which broadly matched IMGT annotations. The only immune exposure information available for the cohort was CMV serostatus. A later genetic analysis reported fewer N-insertions in productive TCRs among donors in an Asian-associated ancestry cluster than the roughly 650-donor mean. A group of highly shared sequence variants was considered likely to be a technical artifact of the sequencing pipeline. In a later analysis, several top co-occurrence clusters were reported to appear linked to parvovirus B19, influenza, CMV and Epstein-Barr virus. Specific HLA alleles were associated with 15,000 to 20,000 TCR beta sequences at a false discovery rate of 0.05 in a later analysis. In a later analysis, the rate of TCR association differed among HLA loci, with DRB1 alleles having the most associated TCRs and HLA-C alleles having the fewest. It was suggested by the authors that the approach could potentially be generalized to other disease states and immunological phenotypes. This cohort had only TCR beta chains sequenced, and the lack of alpha or paired-chain data limited which features could be detected. In both the original and validation cohorts, the classifier was reported to diagnose cytomegalovirus status with high specificity and sensitivity. Strong co-occurrence of HLA alleles, especially DR and DQ, made assigning TCR associations to individual alleles difficult. A further reported finding was that TCR beta sequences accurately predicted the HLA-A and HLA-B alleles for most subjects in the first cohort. Some IMGT-functional V segments, including TRBV6-2 and TRBV6-3, could not be told apart with the 87-base-pair reads, so those segments were excluded. Because counts were too low, 15 or so rarely observed V segments, including chromosome 9 orphons, were excluded from the earlier analysis of 587 of the donors. In a later genetic analysis, a missense DCLRE1C variant was associated with V-gene and J-gene trimming of TCR beta chains, and the association was replicated in an independent cohort.

The receptor library was made with the immunoSEQ multiplex PCR assay. A mixture of 60 forward primers for TCR Vbeta segments and 13 reverse primers for TCR Jbeta segments was used in the multiplex PCR. Amplification of the CDR3 region of rearranged TCR beta genes was performed with a multiplex PCR assay on genomic DNA. On the Illumina HiSeq System, the amplified TCR beta libraries were sequenced as 87-base-pair reads. In the paper's pipeline: In a later analysis, some 80 million unique TCR beta chains were counted across the roughly 610 repertoires, and around 10 million of these chains were shared by at least two donors. To remove PCR and sequencing errors, raw reads were error-corrected and collapsed into unique sequences using a nearest-neighbor algorithm that merged closely related sequences. CDR3 sequences were aligned to IMGT reference sequences to assign V, D and J gene segments. For a sequence to be retained, a match of at least six nucleotides was required to both a V gene segment and a J gene segment. A rearrangement counted as productive if the CDR3 had no stop codons and remained in frame with V and J, and every other rearrangement counted as non-productive. Following IMGT convention, CDR3 was defined as the stretch from the second conserved V-encoded cysteine up to the conserved J-encoded phenylalanine. The earlier analysis of a few hundred of the donors excluded sequences that lacked an unambiguous match to a single V gene segment. An earlier analysis of around 600 of the donors classified V segments as functional when productive rearrangements were above 56.7% and as segregating when the standard deviation between donors was above 5%. A statistical classification framework was built for diagnosing cytomegalovirus status from the catalog of TCR beta chain sequences. In a later analysis, TCR nucleotide sequences were compared against IMGT/GENE-DB human TR gene sequences so that V and J genes could be assigned. In a later analysis, CDR3 sequences and most-parsimonious VDJ recombination scenarios were assigned using the TCRdist pipeline. A later analysis defined each TCR beta chain by its CDR3 amino acid sequence plus V-gene family, and excluded reads lacking a unique V-gene family. A later analysis removed roughly 590 highly shared, low-generation-probability nucleotide sequences to deal with suspected cross-contamination and a sequencing artifact. A later analysis calculated a clonal expansion index for each public chain from normalized within-repertoire ranks of inferred template counts. In a later analysis, generation probabilities were computed with a VDJ recombination model fitted to out-of-frame rearrangements, and the resulting probabilities were checked against IGoR. Hypergeometric tests were used in a later analysis to score TCR-TCR, TCR-HLA and TCR-CMV co-occurrence, with a repertoire-size bias correction applied to the TCR pairs. A later analysis estimated false discovery rates by permuting HLA or CMV assignments 20 times. In a later analysis, co-occurring TCRs were grouped with DBSCAN, and TCRdist sequence similarity was added when clustering was performed within HLA-allele-positive subsets. Repertoires with fewer than 30,000 or more than 120,000 public chains were left out of co-occurrence clustering, as were about 5 repertoires with anomalous nucleotide sharing. The immuneACCESS repertoire file appears here via TCRdb, limited to in-frame rearrangements. These files lack a portion of the clones; in checked studies, under half of the deficit traces to unresolved V genes, and the cause of the others is not known. D and trimming were read from the DNA, whereas the V and J calls and clone size are those reported in that table. Recorded for this sample are a few hundred thousand clones; roughly four fifths of them occurred a single time. The ten most abundant clones make up 7% to 9% of the sample.

On this clone itself: No cognate antigen has been identified for it. No base qualities exist here, and no much larger clone lies one base off it.

The cohort comprised more than 550 healthy bone marrow donors. At the time of sampling, every cohort member was nominally healthy, though immune exposures that went unrecorded were likely present. The donor tested CMV seropositive and was one of the 289 seropositive cohort members. Every donor gave a peripheral blood sample, and the peripheral blood mononuclear cells from that sample were used for TCR beta sequencing. The Qiagen DNeasy Blood Extraction Kit was used to extract genomic DNA from the blood cell samples. V loses 0 bases, J loses 3 bases, and the germline ends lie 15 bases apart. From the cysteine through the phenylalanine, the CDR3 covers 15 amino acids. The only DNA kept is the CDR3, 45 bases in frame from the first base. The germline V gene (reference sequence) provides CDR1 GTSNPN and CDR2 SVGIG.

This TCR came from a woman in her sixties in good health and CMV-seropositive. The rearrangement joined TRBV30 to TRBJ2-7, with a weak D call of TRBD2 (5 bases match). Sequencing was carried out using PBMCs. The CDR3: CAWSVQIAFRYEQYF. At the DNA level, the sequence is TGTGCCTGGAGTGTACAGATAGCGTTCCGCTACGAGCAGTACTTC.